This is a list of T cell receptor beta chains from one sample in a study of T cells after yellow fever vaccination. TCRdb re-called the 5' RACE reads through MiXCR, storing one row per CDR3 protein. The sample contains some 320,000 distinct CDR3 sequences, roughly 9.4% of which appear only once. Sample: PBMCs, taken on the day of the first yellow fever vaccination. These receptors were taken from a man aged 18 to 29 who received the YFV17D yellow fever vaccine. The CDR3 runs from the conserved cysteine through the conserved F or W. The order of the fields is CDR3 length, D gene, V gene, J gene, clone size, CDR3 DNA, CDR3 protein. D genes are given only for firm matches. Where a row states a size, it is once, few, many or the class of an expanded clone; other rows omit it.

cdr3_length: 15; d_call: .; v_call: TRBV5-1; j_call: TRBJ2-2; clone_size: few; cdr3_nt: TGCGCCAGCACCCCTTATCACCGGGGGTCCGGGGAGCTGTTTTTT; cdr3_aa: CASTPYHRGSGELFF
cdr3_length: 12; d_call: .; v_call: TRBV29-1; j_call: TRBJ1-2; clone_size: .; cdr3_nt: TGCAGCGTCAGCCCGGGACAAGCTGGCTACACCTTC; cdr3_aa: CSVSPGQAGYTF
cdr3_length: 13; d_call: .; v_call: TRBV27; j_call: TRBJ2-1; clone_size: few; cdr3_nt: TGTGCCAGCAGTTTGAGGGGTCTAGTTGCGCAGTTCTTC; cdr3_aa: CASSLRGLVAQFF
cdr3_length: 16; d_call: .; v_call: TRBV4-1; j_call: TRBJ2-6; clone_size: few; cdr3_nt: TGCGCCAGCAGCCGCACAGGGCTCTCTATGGCCAACGTCCTGACTTTC; cdr3_aa: CASSRTGLSMANVLTF
cdr3_length: 14; d_call: .; v_call: TRBV3-1; j_call: TRBJ1-2; clone_size: .; cdr3_nt: TGTGCCAGCAGCCAAGATTACCCTGCTTATGGCTACACCTTC; cdr3_aa: CASSQDYPAYGYTF
cdr3_length: 14; d_call: .; v_call: TRBV12-3/TRBV12-4; j_call: TRBJ2-1; clone_size: many; cdr3_nt: TGTGCCAGCAGTCCCCCTGCGGGCTACAATGAGCAGTTCTTC; cdr3_aa: CASSPPAGYNEQFF
cdr3_length: 16; d_call: TRBD2; v_call: TRBV20-1; j_call: TRBJ2-1; clone_size: .; cdr3_nt: TGCAGTGCTAGGCCTAGCGGGGGGGCCTTATGGAATGAGCAGTTCTTC; cdr3_aa: CSARPSGGALWNEQFF
cdr3_length: 15; d_call: .; v_call: TRBV5-1; j_call: TRBJ1-4; clone_size: .; cdr3_nt: TGCGCCAGCAGCTTGGTTTCTAACGTACACGAAAAACTGTTTTTT; cdr3_aa: CASSLVSNVHEKLFF
cdr3_length: 14; d_call: .; v_call: TRBV10-3; j_call: TRBJ2-5; clone_size: few; cdr3_nt: TGTGCCATCAGTGAGTCCCGGGACCAAGAGACCCAGTACTTC; cdr3_aa: CAISESRDQETQYF
cdr3_length: 13; d_call: .; v_call: TRBV5-5; j_call: TRBJ1-2; clone_size: .; cdr3_nt: TGTGCCAGCAGCTTTCTAGGGAAGGATGGCTACACCTTC; cdr3_aa: CASSFLGKDGYTF
cdr3_length: 14; d_call: .; v_call: TRBV7-2; j_call: TRBJ2-5; clone_size: few; cdr3_nt: TGTGCCAGCAGTCGCGGCGGGTACCAAGAGACCCAGTACTTC; cdr3_aa: CASSRGGYQETQYF
cdr3_length: 15; d_call: .; v_call: TRBV5-5; j_call: TRBJ2-3; clone_size: few; cdr3_nt: TGTGCCAGCAGCTCCCCCGGAACTAGCACAGATACGCAGTATTTT; cdr3_aa: CASSSPGTSTDTQYF
cdr3_length: 14; d_call: .; v_call: TRBV6-5; j_call: TRBJ2-2; clone_size: few; cdr3_nt: TGTGCCAGCAGTTACAATCAAGGCACCGGGGAGCTGTTTTTT; cdr3_aa: CASSYNQGTGELFF
cdr3_length: 13; d_call: .; v_call: TRBV12-3/TRBV12-4; j_call: TRBJ2-1; clone_size: few; cdr3_nt: TGTGCCAGCAGTCCCCCGGGCTTCGATGAGCAGTTCTTC; cdr3_aa: CASSPPGFDEQFF
cdr3_length: 14; d_call: .; v_call: TRBV29-1; j_call: TRBJ2-1; clone_size: many; cdr3_nt: TGCAGCGTTGAGTTTTGGGGGTCGTACAATGAGCAGTTCTTC; cdr3_aa: CSVEFWGSYNEQFF
cdr3_length: 16; d_call: TRBD1; v_call: TRBV10-3; j_call: TRBJ1-1; clone_size: few; cdr3_nt: TGTGCCATCACCGGGGGGGCAGGGGGAAACGGCACTGAAGCTTTCTTT; cdr3_aa: CAITGGAGGNGTEAFF
cdr3_length: 16; d_call: TRBD2; v_call: TRBV5-1; j_call: TRBJ2-5; clone_size: many; cdr3_nt: TGCGCCAGCAGCGGGACTAGCGGGGGACTCCAAGAGACCCAGTACTTC; cdr3_aa: CASSGTSGGLQETQYF
cdr3_length: 16; d_call: TRBD1; v_call: TRBV5-1; j_call: TRBJ2-7; clone_size: many; cdr3_nt: TGCGCCAGCAGAACAAGGACAGGGCCGAGCTCCTACGAGCAGTACTTC; cdr3_aa: CASRTRTGPSSYEQYF
cdr3_length: 17; d_call: TRBD1; v_call: TRBV20-1; j_call: TRBJ1-5; clone_size: few; cdr3_nt: TGCAGTGCCGTCGGGACAGACTTATTACATAGCAATCAGCCCCAGCATTTT; cdr3_aa: CSAVGTDLLHSNQPQHF
cdr3_length: 16; d_call: TRBD1; v_call: TRBV7-8; j_call: TRBJ2-2; clone_size: .; cdr3_nt: TGTGCCAGCAGCTTAGCTAGGACAGGGGAAACCGGGGAGCTGTTTTTT; cdr3_aa: CASSLARTGETGELFF
cdr3_length: 11; d_call: TRBD1; v_call: TRBV10-3; j_call: TRBJ1-2; clone_size: many; cdr3_nt: TGTGCCACCGGACAGGACTATGGCTACACCTTC; cdr3_aa: CATGQDYGYTF
cdr3_length: 15; d_call: TRBD1; v_call: TRBV24-1; j_call: TRBJ2-3; clone_size: .; cdr3_nt: TGTGCCGCCAGTGACCCCGGGACAGGGGCCGATACGCAGTATTTT; cdr3_aa: CAASDPGTGADTQYF
cdr3_length: 17; d_call: TRBD1; v_call: TRBV20-1; j_call: TRBJ2-1; clone_size: few; cdr3_nt: TGCAGTGCTAGTGGGGACAGGGGGCGGGTAGCCTACAATGAGCAGTTCTTC; cdr3_aa: CSASGDRGRVAYNEQFF
cdr3_length: 19; d_call: TRBD1; v_call: TRBV5-4; j_call: TRBJ2-6; clone_size: .; cdr3_nt: TGTGCCAGCAGCTCCCGAACGACAGGGGGGTTTTCTGGGGCCAACGTCCTGACTTTC; cdr3_aa: CASSSRTTGGFSGANVLTF
cdr3_length: 15; d_call: .; v_call: TRBV5-1; j_call: TRBJ1-1; clone_size: .; cdr3_nt: TGCGCCAGCAGAATAGGGTCATCACTGAACACTGAAGCTTTCTTT; cdr3_aa: CASRIGSSLNTEAFF
cdr3_length: 14; d_call: .; v_call: TRBV7-2; j_call: TRBJ1-5; clone_size: .; cdr3_nt: TGTGCCAGCAGCCGAGCAGGGATACATCAGCCCCAGCATTTT; cdr3_aa: CASSRAGIHQPQHF
cdr3_length: 16; d_call: TRBD2; v_call: TRBV5-1; j_call: TRBJ2-2; clone_size: .; cdr3_nt: TGCGCCAGCAGCGCACTAGCGGGGGTTACCGCCGGGGAGCTGTTTTTT; cdr3_aa: CASSALAGVTAGELFF
cdr3_length: 15; d_call: TRBD2; v_call: TRBV20-1; j_call: TRBJ2-1; clone_size: many; cdr3_nt: TGCAGTGCTAGACTTCCCGGGACTAGCGGCAACACGCAGTTCTTC; cdr3_aa: CSARLPGTSGNTQFF
cdr3_length: 15; d_call: TRBD2; v_call: TRBV7-8; j_call: TRBJ2-7; clone_size: many; cdr3_nt: TGTGCCAGCACCCAACGGAGGCTAGCGGGGGGCCGGCAGTACTTC; cdr3_aa: CASTQRRLAGGRQYF
cdr3_length: 14; d_call: .; v_call: TRBV5-1; j_call: TRBJ2-2; clone_size: .; cdr3_nt: TGCGCCAGCAGCTTGCAATCGGACACCGGGGAGCTGTTTTTT; cdr3_aa: CASSLQSDTGELFF
cdr3_length: 18; d_call: TRBD1; v_call: TRBV2; j_call: TRBJ2-4; clone_size: .; cdr3_nt: TGTACCTTCAGTCCTCCCCGTCGGACAGGGGGAGCCAAAAACATTCAGTACTTC; cdr3_aa: CTFSPPRRTGGAKNIQYF
cdr3_length: 12; d_call: .; v_call: TRBV12-3/TRBV12-4; j_call: TRBJ1-1; clone_size: many; cdr3_nt: TGTGCCAGCAGTCTCGGGTCCCTCGGAGCTTTCTTT; cdr3_aa: CASSLGSLGAFF
cdr3_length: 16; d_call: .; v_call: TRBV10-3; j_call: TRBJ1-5; clone_size: few; cdr3_nt: TGTGCCATCAGTGAGTCGTCGGAGACAGCTAATCAGCCCCAGCATTTT; cdr3_aa: CAISESSETANQPQHF
cdr3_length: 15; d_call: .; v_call: TRBV6-1; j_call: TRBJ1-5; clone_size: .; cdr3_nt: TGTGCCAGCAGTGAAGAGGTGGAGTACAATCAGCCCCAGCATTTT; cdr3_aa: CASSEEVEYNQPQHF
cdr3_length: 13; d_call: .; v_call: TRBV12-3/TRBV12-4; j_call: TRBJ2-7; clone_size: many; cdr3_nt: TGTGCCAGCAGGTCAGGGTACTCCTACGAGCAGTACTTC; cdr3_aa: CASRSGYSYEQYF
cdr3_length: 15; d_call: TRBD2; v_call: TRBV6-2/TRBV6-3; j_call: TRBJ2-7; clone_size: .; cdr3_nt: TGTGCCAGCCTTACGGCGGCTAGCGGGGCCTACGAGCAGTACTTC; cdr3_aa: CASLTAASGAYEQYF
cdr3_length: 17; d_call: TRBD2; v_call: TRBV9; j_call: TRBJ2-1; clone_size: .; cdr3_nt: TGTGCCAGCAGCGTAAGAAGCGGGGGGTCCGGCACGGGTGAGCAGTTCTTC; cdr3_aa: CASSVRSGGSGTGEQFF
cdr3_length: 17; d_call: TRBD1; v_call: TRBV4-2; j_call: TRBJ1-5; clone_size: .; cdr3_nt: TGTGCCAGCAGCCAATACGGACAGGGCGAACCGGCTCAGCCCCAGCATTTT; cdr3_aa: CASSQYGQGEPAQPQHF
cdr3_length: 13; d_call: TRBD1; v_call: TRBV7-6; j_call: TRBJ2-7; clone_size: many; cdr3_nt: TGTGCCAGCAGCTTAGAAGGACAGGGGCAGCAGTACTTC; cdr3_aa: CASSLEGQGQQYF
cdr3_length: 17; d_call: .; v_call: TRBV7-9; j_call: TRBJ2-2; clone_size: .; cdr3_nt: TGTGCCAGCAGCTTAGGCCCCCGGGCAGGGCGAACCGGGGAGCTGTTTTTT; cdr3_aa: CASSLGPRAGRTGELFF